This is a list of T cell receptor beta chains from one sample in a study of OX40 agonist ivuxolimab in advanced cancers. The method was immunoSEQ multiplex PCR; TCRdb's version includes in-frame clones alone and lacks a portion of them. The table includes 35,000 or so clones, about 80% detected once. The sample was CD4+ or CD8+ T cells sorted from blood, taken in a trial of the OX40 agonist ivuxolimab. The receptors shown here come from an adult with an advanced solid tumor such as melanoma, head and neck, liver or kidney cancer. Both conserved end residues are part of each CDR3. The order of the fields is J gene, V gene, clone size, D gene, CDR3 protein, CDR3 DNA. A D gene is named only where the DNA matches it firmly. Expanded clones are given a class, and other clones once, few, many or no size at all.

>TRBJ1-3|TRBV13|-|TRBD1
CASSLRGLSGNTIYF
TGTGCCAGCAGCTTAAGGGGGCTATCTGGAAACACCATATATTTT
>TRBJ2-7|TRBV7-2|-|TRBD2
CASSFSPGLAKQYF
TGTGCCAGCAGCTTTAGCCCGGGACTAGCGAAGCAGTACTTC
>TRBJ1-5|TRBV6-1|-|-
CASSATPGSNQPQHF
TGTGCCAGCAGTGCGACTCCCGGAAGCAATCAGCCCCAGCATTTT
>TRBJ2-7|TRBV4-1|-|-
CASSQGPVSYEQYF
TGCGCCAGCAGCCAAGGTCCTGTTAGCTACGAGCAGTACTTC
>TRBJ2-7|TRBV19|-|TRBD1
CASSPGGAFYEQYF
TGTGCCAGTAGCCCAGGGGGCGCTTTTTACGAGCAGTACTTC
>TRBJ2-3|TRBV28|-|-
CASSFPPEGTSTDTQYF
TGTGCCAGCAGTTTCCCACCAGAGGGGACTAGCACAGATACGCAGTATTTT
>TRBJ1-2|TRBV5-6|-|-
CASSLGTKGVYGYTF
TGTGCCAGCAGCTTAGGTACCAAGGGGGTCTATGGCTACACCTTC
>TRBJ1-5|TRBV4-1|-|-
CASSQVKGPGQPQHF
TGCGCCAGCAGCCAAGTGAAGGGTCCCGGTCAGCCCCAGCATTTT
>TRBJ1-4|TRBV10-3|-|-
CAISVGVRGNEKLFF
TGTGCCATCAGTGTGGGAGTCAGGGGAAATGAAAAACTGTTTTTT
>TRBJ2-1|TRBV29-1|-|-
CSVLRGVGGPSYNEQFF
TGCAGCGTCCTCAGGGGTGTGGGAGGGCCCTCCTACAATGAGCAGTTCTTC
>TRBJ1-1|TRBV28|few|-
CASSRNTEAFF
TGTGCCAGCAGTCGTAACACTGAAGCTTTCTTT
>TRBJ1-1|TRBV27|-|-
CASSLTGIIPEAFF
TGTGCCAGCAGTTTAACAGGGATTATCCCTGAAGCTTTCTTT
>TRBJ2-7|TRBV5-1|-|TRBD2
CASSWAGGSYEQYF
TGCGCCAGCAGCTGGGCGGGAGGGTCGTACGAGCAGTACTTC
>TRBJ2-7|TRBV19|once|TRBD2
CASSSTSGSGYEQYF
TGTGCCAGTAGTTCGACTAGCGGGAGCGGGTACGAGCAGTACTTC
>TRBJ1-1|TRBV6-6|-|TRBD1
CASFSGQGMNTEAFF
TGTGCCAGCTTCTCCGGACAGGGAATGAACACTGAAGCTTTCTTT
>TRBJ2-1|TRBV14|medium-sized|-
CASSQEGRYNEQFF
TGTGCCAGCAGCCAAGAAGGACGGTACAATGAGCAGTTCTTC
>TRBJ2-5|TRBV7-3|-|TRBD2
CASSPSGGAGETQYF
TGTGCCAGCAGCCCCAGCGGGGGGGCCGGAGAGACCCAGTACTTC
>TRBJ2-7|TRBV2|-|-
CASMGEGDAYEQYF
TGTGCCAGCATGGGAGAGGGGGACGCCTACGAGCAGTACTTC
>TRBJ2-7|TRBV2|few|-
CASYRESSYEQYF
TGTGCCAGCTATAGGGAGAGCTCCTACGAGCAGTACTTC
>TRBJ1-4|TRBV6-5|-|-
CASGDSATNEKLFF
TGTGCCAGCGGCGACAGCGCAACTAATGAAAAACTGTTTTTT
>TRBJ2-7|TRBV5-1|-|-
CASSLAAREAYEQYF
TGCGCCAGCAGCTTGGCCGCCAGGGAAGCCTACGAGCAGTACTTC
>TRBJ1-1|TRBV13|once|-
CASSPPRGSLEDTEAFF
TGTGCCAGCAGCCCTCCCCGGGGCAGTCTGGAGGATACTGAAGCTTTCTTT
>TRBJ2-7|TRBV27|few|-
CASRPPGDYEQYF
TGTGCCAGCAGACCCCCCGGGGACTACGAGCAGTACTTC
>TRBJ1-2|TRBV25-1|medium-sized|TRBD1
CAINKGGDYGYTF
TGTGCCATCAATAAAGGGGGCGACTATGGCTACACCTTC
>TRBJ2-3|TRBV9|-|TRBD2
CASSVPREGTDTQYF
TGTGCCAGCAGCGTACCGCGGGAGGGCACAGATACGCAGTATTTT
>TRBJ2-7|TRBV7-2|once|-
CASSSEGPSGEQYF
TGTGCCAGCAGCTCTGAGGGCCCTTCGGGGGAGCAGTACTTC
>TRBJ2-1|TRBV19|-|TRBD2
CASSIETLADPYNEQFF
TGTGCCAGTAGTATAGAGACGCTAGCGGACCCTTACAATGAGCAGTTCTTC
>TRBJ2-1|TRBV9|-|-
CASSALGGLFRDEQFF
TGTGCCAGCAGCGCTTTAGGGGGTCTGTTCCGGGATGAGCAGTTCTTC